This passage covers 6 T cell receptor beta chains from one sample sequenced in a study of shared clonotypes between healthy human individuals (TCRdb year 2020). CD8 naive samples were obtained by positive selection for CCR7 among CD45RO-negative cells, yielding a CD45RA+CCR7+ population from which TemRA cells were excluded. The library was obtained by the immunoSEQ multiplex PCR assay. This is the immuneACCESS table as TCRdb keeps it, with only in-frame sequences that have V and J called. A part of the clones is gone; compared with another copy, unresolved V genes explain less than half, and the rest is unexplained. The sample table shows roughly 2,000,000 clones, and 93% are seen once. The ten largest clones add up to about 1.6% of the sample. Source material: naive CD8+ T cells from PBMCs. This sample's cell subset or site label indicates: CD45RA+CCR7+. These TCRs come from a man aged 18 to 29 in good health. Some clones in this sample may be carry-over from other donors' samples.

CDR3 amino acids: CASTPRTGTNSGNTIYF. CDR3 coding DNA: TGTGCCAGCACGCCCAGGACAGGGACGAACTCTGGAAACACCATATATTTT. The V call is TRBV2, the J call TRBJ1-3; TRBD1 aligns across 8 bases. This CDR3 is 17 amino acids long. Germline V CDR1 and CDR2: SNHLY, FYNNEI. V shed 7 bases and J 0 bases; nucleotides not matched to a gene: 11.

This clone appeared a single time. CDR3 amino acids: CASSTPGTGALETQYF. The CDR3, as DNA: TGTGCCAGCAGTACCCCTGGGACAGGGGCCTTGGAGACCCAGTACTTC. The chain joins TRBV28 to TRBJ2-5; 10 bases are shared with TRBD1. The CDR3 is 16 amino acids. Germline trimming cut 5 bases from V and 5 bases from J; bases unmatched to any gene: 11. Germline CDR1 MDHEN, CDR2 SYDVKM.

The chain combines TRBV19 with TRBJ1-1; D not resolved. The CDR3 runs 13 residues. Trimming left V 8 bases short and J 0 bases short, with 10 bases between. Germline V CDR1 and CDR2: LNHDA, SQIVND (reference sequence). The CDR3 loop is CASGEFMNTEAFF. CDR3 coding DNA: TGTGCCAGTGGGGAGTTCATGAACACTGAAGCTTTCTTT.

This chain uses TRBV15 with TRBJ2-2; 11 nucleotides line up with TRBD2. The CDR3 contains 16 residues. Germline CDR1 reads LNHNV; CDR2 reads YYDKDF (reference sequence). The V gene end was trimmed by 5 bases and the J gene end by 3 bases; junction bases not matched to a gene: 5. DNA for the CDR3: TGTGCCACCAGCCTGGCTAGCGGGAGGTACACCGGGGAGCTGTTTTTT. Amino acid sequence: CATSLASGRYTGELFF.

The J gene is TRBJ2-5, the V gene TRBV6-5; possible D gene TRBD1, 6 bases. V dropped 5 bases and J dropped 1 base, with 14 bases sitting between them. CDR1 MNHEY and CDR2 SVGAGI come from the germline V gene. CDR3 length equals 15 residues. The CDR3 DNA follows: TGTGCCAGCAGTCCCGGACAGATGATCCAAGAGACCCAGTACTTC. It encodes CASSPGQMIQETQYF.

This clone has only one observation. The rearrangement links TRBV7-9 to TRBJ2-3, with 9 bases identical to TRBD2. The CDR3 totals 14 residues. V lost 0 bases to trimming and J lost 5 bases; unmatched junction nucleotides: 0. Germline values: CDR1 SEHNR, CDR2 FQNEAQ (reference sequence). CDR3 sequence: CASSLALAGDTQYF. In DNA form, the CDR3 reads TGTGCCAGCAGCTTAGCACTAGCGGGAGATACGCAGTATTTT.